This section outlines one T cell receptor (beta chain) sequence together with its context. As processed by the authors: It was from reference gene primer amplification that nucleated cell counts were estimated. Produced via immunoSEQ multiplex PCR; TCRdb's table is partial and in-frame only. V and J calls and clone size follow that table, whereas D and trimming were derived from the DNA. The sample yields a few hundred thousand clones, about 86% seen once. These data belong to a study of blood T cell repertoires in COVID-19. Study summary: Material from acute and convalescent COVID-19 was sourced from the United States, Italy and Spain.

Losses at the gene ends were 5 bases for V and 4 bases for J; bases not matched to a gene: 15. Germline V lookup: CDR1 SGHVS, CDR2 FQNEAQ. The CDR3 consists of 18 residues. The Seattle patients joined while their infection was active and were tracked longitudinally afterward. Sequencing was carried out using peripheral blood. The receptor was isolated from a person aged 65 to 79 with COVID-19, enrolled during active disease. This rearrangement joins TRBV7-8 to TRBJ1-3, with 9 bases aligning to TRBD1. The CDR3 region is CASSTGVIQGAIGNTIYF. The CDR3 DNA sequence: TGTGCCAGCAGCACCGGGGTAATACAGGGGGCGATAGGAAACACCATATATTTT.